This is a list of T cell receptor beta chains from one sample in a study of immune cell composition in non-small cell lung cancer. Some clones are missing from TCRdb's copy, which holds only in-frame ones; the method was immunoSEQ multiplex PCR. The table includes 6,000 to 8,500 clones, roughly two thirds detected once. Material for sequencing was non-adjacent lung tissue. These TCRs come from a human donor with non-small cell lung cancer. CDR3s include the opening cysteine and the closing phenylalanine or tryptophan.

J gene: TRBJ1-6; V gene: TRBV4-1; CDR3 protein: CASSLFDRGRDPLHF
J gene: TRBJ2-2; V gene: TRBV19; CDR3 protein: CASSLTANTGELFF
J gene: TRBJ2-6; V gene: TRBV5-6; CDR3 protein: CASSFSPRSGANVLTF
J gene: TRBJ1-1; V gene: TRBV18; CDR3 protein: CASSRTIDTEAFF
J gene: TRBJ2-3; V gene: TRBV11-1; CDR3 protein: CASRLAGAGTDTQYF
J gene: TRBJ2-3; V gene: TRBV15; CDR3 protein: CATSRDSGLAADTQYF
J gene: TRBJ2-2; V gene: TRBV6-5; CDR3 protein: CASSYLGQGAGELFF
J gene: TRBJ2-7; V gene: TRBV7-9; CDR3 protein: CASSLALAGGTYEQYF
J gene: TRBJ2-1; V gene: TRBV7-2; CDR3 protein: CASSLRGVGDLYNEQFF
J gene: TRBJ1-5; V gene: TRBV15; CDR3 protein: CATSRDRPAQHF
J gene: TRBJ1-3; V gene: TRBV2; CDR3 protein: CASSATWAISGNTIYF
J gene: TRBJ2-6; V gene: TRBV28; CDR3 protein: CASSLDRSDFLAGANVLTF
J gene: TRBJ2-7; V gene: TRBV5-1; CDR3 protein: CASSLVGQSEQYF
J gene: TRBJ2-6; V gene: TRBV5-1; CDR3 protein: CASRPGGGANVLTF
J gene: TRBJ1-1; V gene: TRBV29-1; CDR3 protein: CSVEDTWQGAGAEAFF
J gene: TRBJ2-1; V gene: TRBV7-3; CDR3 protein: CASSLFGGQREVLSSYNEQFF
J gene: TRBJ2-1; V gene: TRBV29-1; CDR3 protein: CSVSPPRGRGVRNEQFF
J gene: TRBJ1-1; V gene: TRBV5-5; CDR3 protein: CASSLGDFPRGTEAFF
J gene: TRBJ1-2; V gene: TRBV30; CDR3 protein: CAWSSSRDRGYTF
J gene: TRBJ1-1; V gene: TRBV2; CDR3 protein: CASQGNMNTEAFF
J gene: TRBJ2-3; V gene: TRBV5-1; CDR3 protein: CASSLRDEGATQYF
J gene: TRBJ2-1; V gene: TRBV28; CDR3 protein: CASWTSGRDNEQFF
J gene: TRBJ2-7; V gene: TRBV6-1; CDR3 protein: CASRREFLGYEQYF
J gene: TRBJ2-7; V gene: TRBV27; CDR3 protein: CASSPQPGQTYEQYF
J gene: TRBJ1-1; V gene: TRBV9; CDR3 protein: CASSVLQMNTEAFF
J gene: TRBJ2-5; V gene: TRBV7-9; CDR3 protein: CASSLYAKGAQETQYF
J gene: TRBJ1-2; V gene: TRBV5-1; CDR3 protein: CASSLEGTDYGYTF
J gene: TRBJ1-2; V gene: TRBV6-5; CDR3 protein: CASSYSMDNGYTF
J gene: TRBJ1-1; V gene: TRBV13; CDR3 protein: CASSFRSANTEAFF
J gene: TRBJ2-1; V gene: TRBV7-9; CDR3 protein: CASSVRAGGPYNEQFF
J gene: TRBJ1-1; V gene: TRBV28; CDR3 protein: CASSLKWGRDTEAFF
J gene: TRBJ2-1; V gene: TRBV7-9; CDR3 protein: CASSSSDRDPYNEQFF
J gene: TRBJ1-5; V gene: TRBV5-8; CDR3 protein: CASSFINQPQHF
J gene: TRBJ2-6; V gene: TRBV19; CDR3 protein: CASSPGTGVSGANVLTF
J gene: TRBJ2-3; V gene: TRBV2; CDR3 protein: CASLAPGLGSADTQYF
J gene: TRBJ1-6; V gene: TRBV5-8; CDR3 protein: CASSLAPAYNSPLHF
J gene: TRBJ2-5; V gene: TRBV7-3; CDR3 protein: CASSSEGGVGETQYF
J gene: TRBJ1-2; V gene: TRBV6-6; CDR3 protein: CASRQGLNYGYTF
J gene: TRBJ2-3; V gene: TRBV5-1; CDR3 protein: CASRSERLTDTQYF
J gene: TRBJ1-1; V gene: TRBV11-2; CDR3 protein: CASSSRGNTEAFF
J gene: TRBJ1-3; V gene: TRBV4-2; CDR3 protein: CASSQARGPGNTIYF
J gene: TRBJ1-4; V gene: TRBV7-2; CDR3 protein: CASSLEGGFNEKLFF
J gene: TRBJ1-1; V gene: TRBV7-9; CDR3 protein: CASSLLSGHNTEAFF
J gene: TRBJ2-6; V gene: TRBV29-1; CDR3 protein: CSVEGGAAGANVLTF
J gene: TRBJ1-1; V gene: TRBV4-2; CDR3 protein: CASSQGWGGGTEAFF
J gene: TRBJ1-2; V gene: TRBV10-3; CDR3 protein: CAISESLVTGLNYGYTF
J gene: TRBJ1-3; V gene: TRBV28; CDR3 protein: CASSLPGQGTGGTIYF